A selection of T cell receptor beta chains follows, all from one sample in a study of blood T cell repertoires in COVID-19. Produced via immunoSEQ multiplex PCR; TCRdb's table is partial and in-frame only. The table shows fewer than 200,000 clones, with about 72% occurring only once. Sample: PBMCs or T cells enriched from blood (not recorded which). These receptors were taken from a woman aged 50 to 65 who had recovered from COVID-19. The CDR3 runs from the conserved cysteine through the conserved F or W.

j_call	cdr3_length	v_call	cdr3_aa
TRBJ2-7	17	TRBV6-2/TRBV6-3	CASSTPVAGLSSYEQYF
TRBJ2-5	13	TRBV24-1	CATSEAGQETQYF
TRBJ1-5	14	TRBV6-5	CASSLKDSLGPQHF
TRBJ2-5	16	TRBV15	CATSRDLARAEETQYF
TRBJ2-2	16	TRBV18	CASSPSSGANTGELFF
TRBJ1-3	16	TRBV7-2	CASSLVDYWSGNTIYF
TRBJ1-5	16	TRBV3-1/TRBV3-2	CASSPSDRYSNQPQHF
TRBJ1-1	14	TRBV3-1/TRBV3-2	CASSPELLNTEAFF
TRBJ1-2	11	TRBV6-1	CASSDSYGYTF
TRBJ2-2	16	TRBV5-4	CASSSPTGGNTGELFF
TRBJ1-4	13	TRBV6-2/TRBV6-3	CASSGQRDEKLFF
TRBJ1-3	17	TRBV10-3	CAIRRGAGGIDGNTIYF
TRBJ2-1	15	TRBV6-1	CASSEVWTGVNEQFF
TRBJ2-7	14	TRBV19	CASSYGTSIYEQYF
TRBJ2-5	15	TRBV4-1	CASSPGLVEVETQYF
TRBJ2-3	17	TRBV24-1	CATSDLRPLRDTDTQYF
TRBJ1-1	13	TRBV28	CASSPGGNTEAFF
TRBJ2-7	18	TRBV5-5	CASSGSGLAGSARYEQYF
TRBJ1-6	17	TRBV4-1	CASSQVLRREGNSPLHF
TRBJ1-2	16	TRBV25-1	CASSDSAGDRFRGYTF
TRBJ1-2	15	TRBV29-1	CSARPPGTEFAGYTF
TRBJ2-3	14	TRBV7-6	CASSQTGSLDTQYF
TRBJ2-2	16	TRBV5-6	CASSLNRGLGTGELFF
TRBJ1-1	12	TRBV18	CASSPPSTEAFF
TRBJ1-1	13	TRBV18	CASSPGLNTEAFF
TRBJ1-1	14	TRBV2	CASREQGAGTEAFF
TRBJ2-6	13	TRBV10-1	CAIYSAGANVLTF
TRBJ1-2	15	TRBV3-1/TRBV3-2	CASSQDTTGTYGYTF
TRBJ1-5	16	TRBV7-2	CASSPRTGLLNQPQHF
TRBJ1-4	14	TRBV11-3	CASSLGQGGEKLFF
TRBJ2-1	15	TRBV5-4	CASSLAGSSYNEQFF
TRBJ2-7	16	TRBV6-5	CASSYFRTSGSYEQYF
TRBJ2-7	15	TRBV6-5	CASSRLAGVLYEQYF
TRBJ2-3	16	TRBV7-8	CASSLRNRGPTDTQYF
TRBJ2-7	14	TRBV2	CASSGQGQGYEQYF
TRBJ2-7	15	TRBV14	CASSQDPGQGYEQYF
TRBJ2-1	18	TRBV27	CASSLTGTSGRSYNEQFF
TRBJ1-2	13	TRBV7-9	CASSLSAKDGYTF
TRBJ2-7	14	TRBV7-2	CASSLLAGDYEQYF
TRBJ2-7	13	TRBV20-1	CSASSGRAYEQYF